This entry concerns a single TCR beta chain. Assay used: immunoSEQ multiplex PCR; TCRdb lists only in-frame clones, some missing. Of hundreds of thousands of clones in the sample, about 90% were seen once. These data originate in a study of shared T cell receptors in the human thymus. This sample was shared with a second study, whose subject was human thymus T cells.

The source of this sequence is a boy under three years old with a congenital heart defect. The sample taken for sequencing was thymocytes.

The DNA for the CDR3 is TGTGCCAGCAGCTTAAACGAGGGACAGGGCTGGCAGCCCCAGCATTTT. This codes for CASSLNEGQGWQPQHF. The chain carries TRBV7-2 and TRBJ1-5; 9 bases are a match to TRBD1. This CDR3 contains 16 residues. Germline loops: CDR1 SGHTA, CDR2 FQGNSA. Trimming took 2 bases from V and 7 from J; bases not matched to a gene: 9.